These T cell receptor beta chains were read from a single sample in a study of identical twins. One entry per CDR3 protein results from TCRdb running MiXCR on the 5' RACE reads. The data contain over 550,000 distinct CDR3 sequences, 7.1% of them singletons. The sample also formed part of further work on yellow fever vaccine responses in identical twins.

The specimen was PBMCs. The receptors shown here come from a woman aged 18 to 35 in good health. Both conserved end residues are part of each CDR3. A D gene is named only where the DNA matches it firmly. Clone size is given for some rows only: seen once, a few or many times, or a class if the clone is expanded.

j_call: TRBJ2-1
d_call: TRBD2
v_call: TRBV5-1
clone_size: NA
cdr3_aa: CASSLGLAGVRFNEQFF
cdr3_nt: TGCGCCAGCAGCTTGGGACTAGCGGGAGTGAGATTCAATGAGCAGTTCTTC

j_call: TRBJ2-2
d_call: NA
v_call: TRBV12-3/TRBV12-4
clone_size: many
cdr3_aa: CASSRSTGELFF
cdr3_nt: TGTGCCAGCAGTAGGAGTACCGGGGAGCTGTTTTTT

j_call: TRBJ2-5
d_call: NA
v_call: TRBV28
clone_size: few
cdr3_aa: CASRVVRDQETQYF
cdr3_nt: TGTGCCAGCAGGGTCGTGCGGGACCAAGAGACCCAGTACTTC

j_call: TRBJ2-2
d_call: TRBD1
v_call: TRBV12-3/TRBV12-4
clone_size: many
cdr3_aa: CASSPGTGGSNTGELFF
cdr3_nt: TGTGCCAGCAGCCCTGGGACAGGGGGCTCCAACACCGGGGAGCTGTTTTTT

j_call: TRBJ2-1
d_call: NA
v_call: TRBV3-1
clone_size: many
cdr3_aa: CASSQARGRNNEQFF
cdr3_nt: TGTGCCAGCAGCCAAGCGAGGGGTCGCAACAATGAGCAGTTCTTC

j_call: TRBJ1-4
d_call: NA
v_call: TRBV18
clone_size: NA
cdr3_aa: CASSPGTPGGKLFF
cdr3_nt: TGTGCCAGCTCACCCGGAACTCCTGGAGGAAAACTGTTTTTT

j_call: TRBJ2-7
d_call: TRBD1
v_call: TRBV10-3
clone_size: NA
cdr3_aa: CAISESGTGSYEQYF
cdr3_nt: TGTGCCATCAGTGAGTCGGGGACAGGGTCCTACGAGCAGTACTTC

j_call: TRBJ2-5
d_call: TRBD1
v_call: TRBV6-5
clone_size: few
cdr3_aa: CASSYLGQGEETQYF
cdr3_nt: TGTGCCAGCAGTTACTTGGGACAGGGGGAAGAGACCCAGTACTTC

j_call: TRBJ2-7
d_call: NA
v_call: TRBV2
clone_size: few
cdr3_aa: CASRFLSHGQNSYEQYF
cdr3_nt: TGTGCCAGCAGGTTCTTATCCCACGGACAGAACTCCTACGAGCAGTACTTC

j_call: TRBJ2-5
d_call: TRBD1
v_call: TRBV11-2
clone_size: NA
cdr3_aa: CASSLDWGRGRETQYF
cdr3_nt: TGTGCCAGCAGCTTAGATTGGGGCAGGGGGCGAGAGACCCAGTACTTC

j_call: TRBJ2-7
d_call: TRBD2
v_call: TRBV9
clone_size: many
cdr3_aa: CASSVEGLAARVEQYF
cdr3_nt: TGTGCCAGCAGCGTAGAGGGACTAGCGGCGAGGGTCGAGCAGTACTTC

j_call: TRBJ1-1
d_call: NA
v_call: TRBV4-2
clone_size: few
cdr3_aa: CASSRGMSTEAFF
cdr3_nt: TGTGCCAGCAGCCGGGGGATGTCCACTGAAGCTTTCTTT

j_call: TRBJ1-4
d_call: TRBD1
v_call: TRBV4-1
clone_size: many
cdr3_aa: CASSQTGTGGEKLFF
cdr3_nt: TGCGCCAGCAGCCAAACCGGGACAGGGGGGGAAAAACTGTTTTTT

j_call: TRBJ2-3
d_call: TRBD2
v_call: TRBV7-8
clone_size: few
cdr3_aa: CVSSSVSPPWLAGDTDTQYF
cdr3_nt: TGTGTCAGCAGCTCCGTCTCCCCCCCATGGCTAGCGGGGGACACAGATACGCAGTATTTT

j_call: TRBJ2-5
d_call: TRBD2
v_call: TRBV12-3/TRBV12-4
clone_size: NA
cdr3_aa: CASSSTSGGGSRETQYF
cdr3_nt: TGTGCCAGCAGTTCGACTAGCGGGGGGGGGTCAAGGGAGACCCAGTACTTC

j_call: TRBJ2-1
d_call: NA
v_call: TRBV6-4
clone_size: NA
cdr3_aa: CASSRSPGSSSYNEQFF
cdr3_nt: TGTGCCAGCAGTAGATCTCCCGGGTCCAGCTCCTACAATGAGCAGTTCTTC

j_call: TRBJ1-1
d_call: NA
v_call: TRBV20-1
clone_size: NA
cdr3_aa: CSASQSGVGTEAFF
cdr3_nt: TGCAGTGCTAGCCAGTCAGGGGTGGGGACTGAAGCTTTCTTT

j_call: TRBJ2-7
d_call: NA
v_call: TRBV28
clone_size: few
cdr3_aa: CATAGPLDEQYF
cdr3_nt: TGTGCCACCGCAGGTCCCCTAGACGAGCAGTACTTC

j_call: TRBJ1-2
d_call: TRBD1
v_call: TRBV3-1
clone_size: many
cdr3_aa: CASSQQGTAGYGYTF
cdr3_nt: TGTGCCAGCAGCCAACAAGGGACAGCGGGGTATGGCTACACCTTC

j_call: TRBJ1-3
d_call: NA
v_call: TRBV28
clone_size: many
cdr3_aa: CASSFSRGQGNTIYF
cdr3_nt: TGTGCCAGCAGTTTTAGCAGGGGACAAGGAAACACCATATATTTT

j_call: TRBJ2-3
d_call: NA
v_call: TRBV19
clone_size: NA
cdr3_aa: CASSLRDGRTDTQYF
cdr3_nt: TGTGCCAGTAGTCTCCGGGACGGGCGCACAGATACGCAGTATTTT

j_call: TRBJ2-3
d_call: NA
v_call: TRBV5-1
clone_size: many
cdr3_aa: CASSLGGSQGTQYF
cdr3_nt: TGCGCCAGCAGCTTGGGGGGTTCCCAAGGTACGCAGTATTTT

j_call: TRBJ1-6
d_call: TRBD1
v_call: TRBV20-1
clone_size: few
cdr3_aa: CSAREQGADSPLHF
cdr3_nt: TGCAGTGCTAGGGAACAGGGGGCAGATTCACCCCTCCACTTT

j_call: TRBJ1-2
d_call: NA
v_call: TRBV6-1
clone_size: many
cdr3_aa: CASTGQLNYGYTF
cdr3_nt: TGTGCCAGCACCGGACAGTTAAACTATGGCTACACCTTC

j_call: TRBJ1-3
d_call: NA
v_call: TRBV5-1
clone_size: NA
cdr3_aa: CASSLQGRGSGNTIYF
cdr3_nt: TGCGCCAGCAGCTTGCAGGGGCGCGGCTCTGGAAACACCATATATTTT

j_call: TRBJ2-3
d_call: TRBD2
v_call: TRBV7-6
clone_size: NA
cdr3_aa: CASSSGLASDTQYF
cdr3_nt: TGTGCCAGCAGCTCCGGACTAGCTTCGGATACGCAGTATTTT

j_call: TRBJ1-1
d_call: NA
v_call: TRBV4-1
clone_size: many
cdr3_aa: CASSQEITGRHTEAFF
cdr3_nt: TGCGCCAGCAGCCAAGAAATTACCGGGAGGCACACTGAAGCTTTCTTT

j_call: TRBJ2-6
d_call: NA
v_call: TRBV5-1
clone_size: many
cdr3_aa: CASSLAGGLSLSGANVLTF
cdr3_nt: TGCGCCAGCAGCTTGGCCGGGGGGCTCTCCCTCTCTGGGGCCAACGTCCTGACTTTC

j_call: TRBJ2-7
d_call: TRBD2
v_call: TRBV14
clone_size: few
cdr3_aa: CASSQALADSYEQYF
cdr3_nt: TGTGCCAGCAGCCAAGCACTAGCGGACTCCTACGAGCAGTACTTC

j_call: TRBJ1-1
d_call: NA
v_call: TRBV24-1
clone_size: many
cdr3_aa: CATALGDTEAFF
cdr3_nt: TGTGCCACCGCCCTTGGGGACACTGAAGCTTTCTTT

j_call: TRBJ2-1
d_call: TRBD2
v_call: TRBV20-1
clone_size: many
cdr3_aa: CSARDLERFGRGNEQFF
cdr3_nt: TGCAGTGCTAGAGATCTGGAGAGATTCGGGAGGGGGAATGAGCAGTTCTTC

j_call: TRBJ1-1
d_call: TRBD1
v_call: TRBV12-5
clone_size: few
cdr3_aa: CASGLGTGTGGRSTEAFF
cdr3_nt: TGTGCTAGTGGTTTGGGTACCGGGACAGGGGGAAGAAGCACTGAAGCTTTCTTT

j_call: TRBJ1-3
d_call: NA
v_call: TRBV12-3/TRBV12-4
clone_size: NA
cdr3_aa: CASSFEGYSGNTIYF
cdr3_nt: TGTGCCAGCAGTTTTGAGGGCTACTCTGGAAACACCATATATTTT